This is a list of T cell receptor beta chains from one sample in a study of blood T cell repertoires in COVID-19. Sequenced by immunoSEQ multiplex PCR; TCRdb stores in-frame clones only, minus some. The sample includes roughly 86,000 clones, approximately 82% seen only once; the top ten take 2% to 2.5%. Material: peripheral blood. These receptors originate from a woman aged 70 to 79 with acute or convalescent COVID-19. Each CDR3 is given with its conserved first and last residue. D genes are given only for firm matches. Clone size is given for some rows only: seen once, a few or many times, or a class if the clone is expanded.

d_call clone_size j_call v_call cdr3_aa
TRBD1 . TRBJ1-2 TRBV27 CASTDRVNYGYTF
TRBD1 few TRBJ1-6 TRBV6-2/TRBV6-3 CASSYTTGTGFVYNSPLHF
. . TRBJ2-3 TRBV6-2/TRBV6-3 CASSNPYRDEADTQYF
TRBD1 . TRBJ1-4 TRBV2 CASNRGHNEKLFF
. . TRBJ1-6 TRBV28 CASRLLPGNNSPLHF
TRBD1 . TRBJ1-2 TRBV4-1 CASSQGQGAPSNYGYTF
. . TRBJ1-4 TRBV5-5 CASSPSGLSEKLFF
. . TRBJ1-2 TRBV10-3 CAISEITEYGYTF
. . TRBJ2-7 TRBV3-1/TRBV3-2 CASSQVSREQYF
. . TRBJ2-7 TRBV27 CATFGGDEQYF
TRBD1 . TRBJ2-2 TRBV10-3 CAIKGQGVNTGELFF
. once TRBJ2-6 TRBV19 CASSTQPRPWANVLTF
. . TRBJ2-1 TRBV3-1/TRBV3-2 CASSHSTELSYNEQFF
TRBD1 once TRBJ1-2 TRBV18 CASSPPPGQGALYDGYTF
TRBD1 . TRBJ1-1 TRBV27 CASSQDRVGTEAFF
TRBD2 . TRBJ2-7 TRBV7-3 CASSITGGSTYEQYF